This T cell receptor beta chain originates from a study of T cells in women clearing cervical HPV infection. Study information: Controls were women whose single incident HPV16 infection cleared within 12 months without precancer or cancer. Controls gave blood once infection was undetectable; cases at lesion identification. Study outcomes and limitations: TRBV6-7 abundance was lower in cases than controls (0.11% versus 0.16%).

With respect to this clone: Its target is not known. The CDR3 end falls 3 residues outside the read, so it is completed with the germline J gene.

The germline V gene encodes CDR1 LNHDA and CDR2 SQIVND (reference sequence). The CDR3 length is 15 residues. The repertoire was sequenced with immunoSEQ multiplex PCR; TCRdb's copy has only in-frame clones and lacks some. The specimen's table records 45,000 to 50,000 clones. Sequenced: blood buffy coat. The sequence was collected from a woman between 18 and 70 years old with a cervical HPV16 infection that either progressed to CIN3+ or cleared (not recorded which). J is TRBJ2-4 and V is TRBV19; TRBD1 agrees at 10 bases. The CDR3 region is CASSPGTGDIGGQYF. The covered CDR3 bases are TGTGCCAGTAGTCCCGGGACAGGGGATATTGGTGGT.